The following is a TCR beta chain sequence with its context. This specimen belongs to a study of blood T cell repertoires in COVID-19. Turning to the study itself: Acute and convalescent COVID-19 samples came from the United States, Italy and Spain. Sample material is recorded as cDNA or gDNA derived from T cells, B-cell-depleted T cells, or PBMCs.

The V and J ends lost 0 bases and 3 bases, in that order; junction bases with no gene match: 15. The CDR3 is 20 amino acids. The germline CDR1 and CDR2 sequences are SGHRS and YFSETQ. Authors' analysis steps: Amplification of reference gene primers provided the estimated nucleated cell counts. The assay was immunoSEQ multiplex PCR, and TCRdb's table has in-frame clones only and misses some. For V, J and clone size, that table is used; D and trimming come from the DNA. The sample includes 100,000 to 150,000 clones, about 87% of them seen just once. The V and J genes are TRBV5-1 and TRBJ2-1, with 10 bases identical to TRBD2. This TCR came from a woman in her fifties or sixties with acute or convalescent COVID-19. Sequenced sample: peripheral blood. The CDR3 coding sequence is TGCGCCAGCAGCTTGGAGGGGATGGGGCAGCGGGAGGGCCACTACAATGAGCAGTTCTTC. Its protein is CASSLEGMGQREGHYNEQFF.